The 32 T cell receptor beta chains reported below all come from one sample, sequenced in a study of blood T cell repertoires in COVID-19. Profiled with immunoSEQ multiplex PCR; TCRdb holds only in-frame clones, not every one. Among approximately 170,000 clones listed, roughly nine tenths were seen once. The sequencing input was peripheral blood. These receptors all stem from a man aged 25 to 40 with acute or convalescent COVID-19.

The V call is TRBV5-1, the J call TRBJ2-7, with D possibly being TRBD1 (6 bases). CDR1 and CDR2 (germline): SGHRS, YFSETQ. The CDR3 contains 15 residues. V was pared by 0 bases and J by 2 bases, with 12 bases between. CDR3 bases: TGCGCCAGCAGCTTGGCCTCTGGGGGCCCCTACGAGCAGTACTTC. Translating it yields CASSLASGGPYEQYF.

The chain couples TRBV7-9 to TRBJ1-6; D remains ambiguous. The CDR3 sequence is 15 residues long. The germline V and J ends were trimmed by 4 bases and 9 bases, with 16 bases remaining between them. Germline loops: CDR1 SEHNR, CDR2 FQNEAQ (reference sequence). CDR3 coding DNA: TGTGCCAGCAGCTCAGCCGGCGGTGTGAGTTCACCCCTCCACTTT. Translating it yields CASSSAGGVSSPLHF.

The CDR3 DNA follows: TGTGCCAGCAGCTTAACAGGGGGTAATTCACCCCTCCACTTT. It specifies CASSLTGGNSPLHF. The chain couples TRBV5-4 to TRBJ1-6; TRBD1 aligns across 8 bases. In germline, CDR1 is SGHNT, CDR2 YYREEE (reference sequence). The V gene end was trimmed by 2 bases and the J gene end by 6 bases; junction bases not matched to a gene: 1. This CDR3 spans 14 amino acids.

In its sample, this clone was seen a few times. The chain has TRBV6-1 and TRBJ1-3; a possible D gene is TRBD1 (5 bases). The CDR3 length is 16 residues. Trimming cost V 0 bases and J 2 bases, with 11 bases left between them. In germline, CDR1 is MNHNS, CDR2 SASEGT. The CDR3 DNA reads TGTGCCAGCAGTGAAGCGGTCAGGGCGGCTGGAAACACCATATATTTT. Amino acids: CASSEAVRAAGNTIYF.

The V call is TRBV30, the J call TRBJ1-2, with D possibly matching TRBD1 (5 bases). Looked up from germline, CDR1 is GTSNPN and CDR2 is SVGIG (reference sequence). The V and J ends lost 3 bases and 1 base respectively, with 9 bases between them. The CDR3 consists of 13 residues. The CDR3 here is CAWRTDSNYGYTF. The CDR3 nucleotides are TGTGCCTGGAGGACTGACAGTAACTATGGCTACACCTTC.

The CDR3 DNA reads as TGTGCCAGCAGCAACCGGGGGGAGGAGACCCAGTACTTC. Translated, it gives CASSNRGEETQYF. The chain couples TRBV5-5 to TRBJ2-5; the match to TRBD2 covers 7 bases. CDR3 length: 13 residues. Unmatched junction bases numbered 5, after V lost 4 bases and J lost 5 bases. Germline-derived CDR1 and CDR2 are SGHKS and YYEKEE (reference sequence). Variable domain in full (rest from reference TRBV5-5 and TRBJ2-5): DAGVTQSPTHLIKTRGQQVTLRCSPISGHKSVSWYQQVLGQGPQFIFQYYEKEERGRGNFPDRFSARQFPNYSSELNVNALLLGDSALYLCASSNRGEETQYFGPGTRLLVL.

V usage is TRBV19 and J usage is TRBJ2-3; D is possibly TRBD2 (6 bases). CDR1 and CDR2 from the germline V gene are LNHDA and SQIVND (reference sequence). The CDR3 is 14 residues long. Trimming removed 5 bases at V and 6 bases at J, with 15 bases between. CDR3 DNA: TGTGCCAGTAGTTCCTCCGGGAGCCAGGATACGCAGTATTTT. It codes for CASSSSGSQDTQYF. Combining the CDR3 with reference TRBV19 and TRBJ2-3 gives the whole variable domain DGGITQSPKYLFRKEGQNVTLSCEQNLNHDAMYWYRQDPGQGLRLIYYSQIVNDFQKGDIAEGYSVSREKKESFPLTVTSAQKNPTAFYLCASSSSGSQDTQYFGPGTRLTVL.

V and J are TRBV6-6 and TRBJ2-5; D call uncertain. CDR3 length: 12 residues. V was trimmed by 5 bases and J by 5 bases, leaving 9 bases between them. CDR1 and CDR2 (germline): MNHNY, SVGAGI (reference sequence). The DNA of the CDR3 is TGTGCCAGCAGTCACAGTAGGGAGACCCAGTACTTC. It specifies CASSHSRETQYF.

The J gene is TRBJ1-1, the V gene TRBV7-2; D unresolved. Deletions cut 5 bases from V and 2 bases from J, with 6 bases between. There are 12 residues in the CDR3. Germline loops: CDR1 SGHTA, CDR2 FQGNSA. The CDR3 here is CASSHFNTEAFF. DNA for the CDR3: TGTGCCAGCAGCCACTTTAACACTGAAGCTTTCTTT. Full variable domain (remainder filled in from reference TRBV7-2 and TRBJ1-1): GAGVSQSPSNKVTEKGKDVELRCDPISGHTALYWYRQSLGQGLEFLIYFQGNSAPDKSGLPSDRFSAERTGGSVSTLTIQRTQQEDSAVYLCASSHFNTEAFFGQGTRLTVV.

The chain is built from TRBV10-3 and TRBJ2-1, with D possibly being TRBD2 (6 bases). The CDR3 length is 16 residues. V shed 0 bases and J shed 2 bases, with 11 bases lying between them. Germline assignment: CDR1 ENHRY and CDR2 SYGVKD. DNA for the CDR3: TGTGCCATCAGTGAGTCCACGGGAGTGGCCTACAATGAGCAGTTCTTC. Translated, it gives CAISESTGVAYNEQFF.

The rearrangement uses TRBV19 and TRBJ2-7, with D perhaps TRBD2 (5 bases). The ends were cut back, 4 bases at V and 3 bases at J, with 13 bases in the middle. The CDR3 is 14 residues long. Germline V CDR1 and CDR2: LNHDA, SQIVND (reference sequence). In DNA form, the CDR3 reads TGTGCCAGTAGTAATGGAGGCCGACGCTACGAGCAGTACTTC. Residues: CASSNGGRRYEQYF.

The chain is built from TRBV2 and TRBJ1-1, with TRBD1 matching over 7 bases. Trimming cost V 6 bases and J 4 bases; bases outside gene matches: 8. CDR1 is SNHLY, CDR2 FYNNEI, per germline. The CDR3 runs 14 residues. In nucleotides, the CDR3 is TGTGCCAGCAGCCTCTCGACAGGGTCCACTGAAGCTTTCTTT. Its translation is CASSLSTGSTEAFF.

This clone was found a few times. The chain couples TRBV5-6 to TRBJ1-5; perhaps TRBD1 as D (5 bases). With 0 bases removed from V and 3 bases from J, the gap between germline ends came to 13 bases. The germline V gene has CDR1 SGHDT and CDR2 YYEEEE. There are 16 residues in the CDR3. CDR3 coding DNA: TGTGCCAGCAGCTTGGGTAGAGGGACTAACAATCAGCCCCAGCATTTT. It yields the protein CASSLGRGTNNQPQHF.

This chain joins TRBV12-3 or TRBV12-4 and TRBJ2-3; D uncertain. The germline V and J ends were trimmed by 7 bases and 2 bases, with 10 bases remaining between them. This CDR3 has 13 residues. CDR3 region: CASKISHTDTQYF. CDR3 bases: TGTGCCAGCAAAATTTCACACACAGATACGCAGTATTTT.

The CDR3 is CSANNGYTF. The CDR3 DNA follows: TGCAGTGCTAATAATGGCTACACCTTC. The chain combines TRBV20-1 with TRBJ1-2; no reliable D call. In germline, CDR1 is DFQATT, CDR2 SNEGSKA (reference sequence). V was shortened by 4 bases and J by 6 bases, with 3 bases between the two germline ends. This CDR3 has 9 residues.

The CDR3 region is CASSQLREKLFF. As DNA, the CDR3 is TGTGCCAGCAGCCAATTGAGAGAAAAACTGTTTTTT. This chain links TRBV14 with TRBJ1-4; no clear D gene. With 2 bases removed from V and 8 bases from J, the gap between germline ends came to 6 bases. This CDR3 contains 12 residues. Germline values: CDR1 SGHDN, CDR2 FVKESK.

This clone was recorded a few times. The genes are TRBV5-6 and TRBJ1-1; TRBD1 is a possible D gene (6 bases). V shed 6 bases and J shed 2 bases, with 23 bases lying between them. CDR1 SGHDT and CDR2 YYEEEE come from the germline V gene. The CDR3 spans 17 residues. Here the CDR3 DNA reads TGTGCCAGCACCAACCTTAGAGAATGGACAGACAACACTGAAGCTTTCTTT. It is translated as CASTNLREWTDNTEAFF.

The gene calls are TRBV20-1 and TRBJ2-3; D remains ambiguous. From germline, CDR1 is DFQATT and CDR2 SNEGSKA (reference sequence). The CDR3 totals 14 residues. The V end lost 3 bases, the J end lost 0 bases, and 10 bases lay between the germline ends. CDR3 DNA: TGCAGTGCTAGTTGGGCAGTAAGCACAGATACGCAGTATTTT. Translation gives CSASWAVSTDTQYF.

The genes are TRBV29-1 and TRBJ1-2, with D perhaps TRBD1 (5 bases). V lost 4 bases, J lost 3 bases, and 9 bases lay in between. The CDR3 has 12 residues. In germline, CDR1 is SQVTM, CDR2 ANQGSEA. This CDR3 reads CSVVGGDYGYTF. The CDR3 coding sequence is TGCAGCGTTGTGGGGGGAGACTATGGCTACACCTTC.

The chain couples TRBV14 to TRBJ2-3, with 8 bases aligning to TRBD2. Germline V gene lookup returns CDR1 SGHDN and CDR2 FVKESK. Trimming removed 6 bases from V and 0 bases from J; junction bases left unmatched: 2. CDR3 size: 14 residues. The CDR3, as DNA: TGTGCCAGCAGACGGGGGGGAAGCACAGATACGCAGTATTTT. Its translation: CASRRGGSTDTQYF.

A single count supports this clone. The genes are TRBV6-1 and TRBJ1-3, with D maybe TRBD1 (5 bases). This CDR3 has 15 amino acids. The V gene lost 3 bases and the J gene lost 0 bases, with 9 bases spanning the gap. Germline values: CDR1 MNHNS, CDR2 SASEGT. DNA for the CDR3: TGTGCCAGCAGTGAGGGGGGTCCCTCTGGAAACACCATATATTTT. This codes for CASSEGGPSGNTIYF.

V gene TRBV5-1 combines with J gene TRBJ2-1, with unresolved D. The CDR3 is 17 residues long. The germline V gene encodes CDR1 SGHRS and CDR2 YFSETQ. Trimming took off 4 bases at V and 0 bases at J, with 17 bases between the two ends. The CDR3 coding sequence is TGCGCCAGCAGCGAAGCGCCAGTTTGGAACTCCTACAATGAGCAGTTCTTC. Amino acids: CASSEAPVWNSYNEQFF.

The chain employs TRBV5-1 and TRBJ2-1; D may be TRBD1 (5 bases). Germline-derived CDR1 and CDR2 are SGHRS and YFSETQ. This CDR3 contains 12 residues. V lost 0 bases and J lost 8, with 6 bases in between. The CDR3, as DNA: TGCGCCAGCAGCTTGGGGGGCCATGAGCAGTTCTTC. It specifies CASSLGGHEQFF.

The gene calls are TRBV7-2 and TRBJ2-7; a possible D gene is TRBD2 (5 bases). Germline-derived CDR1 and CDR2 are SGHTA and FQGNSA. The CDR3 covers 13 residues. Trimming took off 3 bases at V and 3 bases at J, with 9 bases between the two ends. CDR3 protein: CASSFTSIYEQYF. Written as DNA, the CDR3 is TGTGCCAGCAGCTTTACTAGTATCTACGAGCAGTACTTC. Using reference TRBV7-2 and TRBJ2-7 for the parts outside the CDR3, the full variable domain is GAGVSQSPSNKVTEKGKDVELRCDPISGHTALYWYRQSLGQGLEFLIYFQGNSAPDKSGLPSDRFSAERTGGSVSTLTIQRTQQEDSAVYLCASSFTSIYEQYFGPGTRLTVT.

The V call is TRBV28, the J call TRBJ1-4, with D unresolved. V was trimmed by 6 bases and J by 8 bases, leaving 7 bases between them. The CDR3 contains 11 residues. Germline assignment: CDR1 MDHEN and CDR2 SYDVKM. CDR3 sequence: CASRDFEKLFF. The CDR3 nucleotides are TGTGCCAGCAGAGACTTCGAAAAACTGTTTTTT.

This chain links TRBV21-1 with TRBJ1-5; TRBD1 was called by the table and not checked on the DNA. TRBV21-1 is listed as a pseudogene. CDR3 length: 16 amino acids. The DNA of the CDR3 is TGTGCCAGCATCCCACTCCAACAGGGATACGGTCAGCCCCAGCATTTT. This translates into CASIPLQQGYGQPQHF.

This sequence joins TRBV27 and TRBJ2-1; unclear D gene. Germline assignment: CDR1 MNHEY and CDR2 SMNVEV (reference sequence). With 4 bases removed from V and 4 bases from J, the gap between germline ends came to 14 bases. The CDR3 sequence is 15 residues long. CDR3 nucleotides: TGTGCCAGCAGTTCCCTGAGCGTTAGGTACAATGAGCAGTTCTTC. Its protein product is CASSSLSVRYNEQFF.

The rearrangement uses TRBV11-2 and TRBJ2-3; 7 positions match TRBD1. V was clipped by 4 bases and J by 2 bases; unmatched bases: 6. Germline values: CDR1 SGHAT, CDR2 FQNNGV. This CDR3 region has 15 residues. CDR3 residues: CASSSHRGPTDTQYF. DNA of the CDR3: TGTGCCAGCAGCTCCCACAGGGGTCCCACAGATACGCAGTATTTT.

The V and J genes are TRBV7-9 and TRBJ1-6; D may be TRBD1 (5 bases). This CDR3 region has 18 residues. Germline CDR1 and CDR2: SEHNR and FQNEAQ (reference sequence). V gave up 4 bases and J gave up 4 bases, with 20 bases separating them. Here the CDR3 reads CASSSAGSGLGYNSPLHF. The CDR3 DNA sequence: TGTGCCAGCAGCTCCGCCGGGTCAGGGCTCGGTTATAATTCACCCCTCCACTTT.

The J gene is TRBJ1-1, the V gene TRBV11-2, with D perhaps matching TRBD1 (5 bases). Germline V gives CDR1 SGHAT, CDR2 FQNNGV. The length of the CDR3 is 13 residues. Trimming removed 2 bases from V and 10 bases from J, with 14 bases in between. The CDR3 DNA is TGTGCCAGCAGCTTACAACTGGGGCTGAGAGCTTTCTTT. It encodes CASSLQLGLRAFF. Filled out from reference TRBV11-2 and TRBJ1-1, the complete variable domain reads EAGVAQSPRYKIIEKRQSVAFWCNPISGHATLYWYQQILGQGPKLLIQFQNNGVVDDSQLPKDRFSAERLKGVDSTLKIQPAKLEDSAVYLCASSLQLGLRAFFGQGTRLTVV.

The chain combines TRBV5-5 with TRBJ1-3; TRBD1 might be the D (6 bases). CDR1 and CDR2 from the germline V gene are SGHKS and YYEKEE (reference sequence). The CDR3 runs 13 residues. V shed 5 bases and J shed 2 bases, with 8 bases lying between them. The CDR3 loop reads CASRRTAGNTIYF. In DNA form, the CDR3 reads TGTGCCAGCAGGAGGACAGCTGGAAACACCATATATTTT.

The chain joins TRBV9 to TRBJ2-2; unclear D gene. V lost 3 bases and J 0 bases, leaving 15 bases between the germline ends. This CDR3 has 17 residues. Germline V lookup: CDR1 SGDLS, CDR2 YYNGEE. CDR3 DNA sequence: TGTGCCAGCAGCGGTCCTCTTACGGGTACGAACACCGGGGAGCTGTTTTTT. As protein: CASSGPLTGTNTGELFF.